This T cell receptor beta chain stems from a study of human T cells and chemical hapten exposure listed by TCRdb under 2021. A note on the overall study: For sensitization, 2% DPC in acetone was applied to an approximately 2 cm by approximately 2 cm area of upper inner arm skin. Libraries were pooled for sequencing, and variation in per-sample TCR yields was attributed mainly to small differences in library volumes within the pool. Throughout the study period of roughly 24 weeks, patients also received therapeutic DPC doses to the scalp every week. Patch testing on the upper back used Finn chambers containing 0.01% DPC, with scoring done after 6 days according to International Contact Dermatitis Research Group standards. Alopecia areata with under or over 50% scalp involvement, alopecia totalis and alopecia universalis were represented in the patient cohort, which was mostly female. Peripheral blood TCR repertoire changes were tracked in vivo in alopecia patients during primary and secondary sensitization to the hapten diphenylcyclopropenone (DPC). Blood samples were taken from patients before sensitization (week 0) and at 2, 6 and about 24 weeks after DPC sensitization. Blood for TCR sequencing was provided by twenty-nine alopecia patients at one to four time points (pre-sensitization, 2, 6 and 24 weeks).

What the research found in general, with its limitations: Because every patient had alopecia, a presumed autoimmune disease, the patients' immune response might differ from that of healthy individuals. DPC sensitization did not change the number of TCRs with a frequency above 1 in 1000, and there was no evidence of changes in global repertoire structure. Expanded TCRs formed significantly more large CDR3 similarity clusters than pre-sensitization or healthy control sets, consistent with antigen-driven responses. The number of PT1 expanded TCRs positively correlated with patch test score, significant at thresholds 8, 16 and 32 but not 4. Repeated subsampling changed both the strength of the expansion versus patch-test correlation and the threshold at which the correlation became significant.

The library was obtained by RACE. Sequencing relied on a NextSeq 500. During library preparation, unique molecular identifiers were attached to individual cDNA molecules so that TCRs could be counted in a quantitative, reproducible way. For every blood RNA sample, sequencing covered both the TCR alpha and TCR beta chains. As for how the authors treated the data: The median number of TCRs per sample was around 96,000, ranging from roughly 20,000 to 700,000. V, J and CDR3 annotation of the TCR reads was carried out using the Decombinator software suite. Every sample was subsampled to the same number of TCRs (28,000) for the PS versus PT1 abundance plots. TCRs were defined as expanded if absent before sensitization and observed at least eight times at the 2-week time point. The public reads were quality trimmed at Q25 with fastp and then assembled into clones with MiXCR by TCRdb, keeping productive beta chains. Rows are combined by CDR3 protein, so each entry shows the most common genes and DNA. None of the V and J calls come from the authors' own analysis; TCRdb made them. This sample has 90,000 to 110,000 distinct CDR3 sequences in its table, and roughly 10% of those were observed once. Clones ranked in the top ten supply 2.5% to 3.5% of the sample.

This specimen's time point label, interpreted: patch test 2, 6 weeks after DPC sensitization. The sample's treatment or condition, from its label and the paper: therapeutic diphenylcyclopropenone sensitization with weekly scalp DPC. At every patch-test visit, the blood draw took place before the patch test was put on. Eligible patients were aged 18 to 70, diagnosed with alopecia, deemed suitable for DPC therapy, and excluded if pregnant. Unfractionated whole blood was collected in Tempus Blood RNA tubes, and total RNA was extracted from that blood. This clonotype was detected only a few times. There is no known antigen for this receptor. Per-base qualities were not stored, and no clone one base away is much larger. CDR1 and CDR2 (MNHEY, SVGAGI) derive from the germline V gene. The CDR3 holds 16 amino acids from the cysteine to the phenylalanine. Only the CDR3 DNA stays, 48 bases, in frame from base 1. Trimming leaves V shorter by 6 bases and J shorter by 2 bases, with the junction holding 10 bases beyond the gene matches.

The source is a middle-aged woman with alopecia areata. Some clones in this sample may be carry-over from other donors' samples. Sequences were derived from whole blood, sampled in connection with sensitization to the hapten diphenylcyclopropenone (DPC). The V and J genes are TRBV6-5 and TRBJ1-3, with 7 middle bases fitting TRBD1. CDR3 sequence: CASRLTGVPAGNTIYF. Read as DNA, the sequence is TGTGCCAGCAGACTCACAGGGGTCCCGGCTGGAAACACCATATATTTT.